The 7 T cell receptor beta chains below all came from one sample that was sequenced in a study of blood T cells in healthy people across ages. Combining a sample-barcoded 5' primer with a J-beta primer mix, a second PCR ran for 7 to 11 cycles. One entry per CDR3 protein, called by TCRdb with MiXCR from the 5' RACE reads. The sample records 730,000 or so distinct CDR3 sequences, 40% to 45% being singletons. The sequenced sample was blood. Every receptor here comes from a woman aged 55-69 years in good health.

The rearrangement joins TRBV24-1 to TRBJ1-5; TRBD1 aligns across 7 bases. Germline-derived CDR1 and CDR2 are KGHDR and SFDVKD. CDR3 length: 15 residues. Unmatched junction bases numbered 1, after V lost 3 bases and J lost 0 bases. The DNA for the CDR3 is TGTGCCACCAGTGATAACAGGGGTAGCAATCAGCCCCAGCATTTT. Residues: CATSDNRGSNQPQHF.

On this clonotype itself: This clone may be a read error of a much larger clone one base away. The V call is TRBV29-1, the J call TRBJ2-7; the D is unclear. The J call may be faulty, since TRBJ2-5 better matches the DNA end. The CDR3 runs to 12 residues. In germline, CDR1 is SQVTM, CDR2 ANQGSEA. Here the CDR3 DNA reads TGCAGCGCTGAACAACAGCAAGAGACCCAGTACTTC. This gives the protein CSAEQQQETQYF.

Comment on this clonotype: The junction departs from germline at one end; a sequencing error may be responsible. The rearrangement links TRBV20-1 to TRBJ2-5, with 11 bases matching TRBD2. This CDR3 has 17 amino acids. Germline V gene sequence: CDR1 DFQATT, CDR2 SNEGSKA (reference sequence). CDR3 sequence: CSARGVAGGPAAETLYF. CDR3 coding DNA: TGCAGTGCTAGAGGGGTAGCGGGAGGGCCCGCGGCTGAGACCCTGTACTTC.

This clonotype came up once. CDR3 DNA: TGCGCCAGCAGCCCTGGACAGGAACTCCAGACTAACTATGGCTACACCTTC. Its protein is CASSPGQELQTNYGYTF. The chain recombines TRBV5-1 with TRBJ1-2; 7 bases are shared with TRBD1. With 4 bases clipped from V and 0 bases from J, the junction kept 12 bases outside the gene matches. The CDR3 runs to 17 residues. Germline-derived CDR1 and CDR2 are SGHRS and YFSETQ.

This clonotype was found many times. CDR3 nucleotides: TGTGCCACCTCAGGGCCCGCGATAGATACGCAGTATTTT. It is translated as CATSGPAIDTQYF. V is TRBV10-3 and J is TRBJ2-3; possible D gene TRBD1, 5 bases. Germline assignment: CDR1 ENHRY and CDR2 SYGVKD. V dropped 10 bases and J dropped 5 bases, with 16 bases sitting between them. The CDR3 has 13 residues.

This clonotype appeared a few times. The V and J genes are TRBV7-9 and TRBJ2-7; D is undetermined. Trimming pared 3 bases from V and 1 base from J, leaving 10 bases between. This CDR3 contains 14 residues. Germline CDR1 reads SEHNR; CDR2 reads FQNEAQ (reference sequence). The CDR3 region is CASSFRGPSYEQYF. For the CDR3, the DNA is TGTGCCAGCAGCTTCCGAGGACCTTCCTACGAGCAGTACTTC.

This clonotype was picked up a small number of times. The J gene is TRBJ2-1, the V gene TRBV20-1; D is tentatively TRBD1 or TRBD2 (6 bases each). Germline loops: CDR1 DFQATT, CDR2 SNEGSKA (reference sequence). The CDR3 loop spans 14 amino acids. The V and J ends lost 7 bases and 8 bases respectively, with 21 bases between them. CDR3 amino acids: CSGDPGANIDEQFF. The CDR3 region has the DNA TGCAGTGGAGATCCGGGGGCTAATATCGATGAGCAGTTCTTC.